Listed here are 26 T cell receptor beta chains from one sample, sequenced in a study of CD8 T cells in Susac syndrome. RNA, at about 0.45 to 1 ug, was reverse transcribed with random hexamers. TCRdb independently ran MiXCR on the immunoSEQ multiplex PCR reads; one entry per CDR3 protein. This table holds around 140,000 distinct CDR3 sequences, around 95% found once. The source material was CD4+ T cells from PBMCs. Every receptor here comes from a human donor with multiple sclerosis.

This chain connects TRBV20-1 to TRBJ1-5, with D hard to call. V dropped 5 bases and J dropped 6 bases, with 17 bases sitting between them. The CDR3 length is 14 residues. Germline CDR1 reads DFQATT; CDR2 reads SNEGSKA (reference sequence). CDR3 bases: TGCAGTGCTCGAATCCCGGGGAGCCGTCAGCCCCAGCATTTT. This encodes CSARIPGSRQPQHF.

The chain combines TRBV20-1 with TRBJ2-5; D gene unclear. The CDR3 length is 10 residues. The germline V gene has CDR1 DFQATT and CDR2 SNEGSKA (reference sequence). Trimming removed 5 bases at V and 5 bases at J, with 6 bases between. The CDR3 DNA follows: TGCAGTGCTGGAACGGAGACCCAGTACTTC. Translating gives CSAGTETQYF.

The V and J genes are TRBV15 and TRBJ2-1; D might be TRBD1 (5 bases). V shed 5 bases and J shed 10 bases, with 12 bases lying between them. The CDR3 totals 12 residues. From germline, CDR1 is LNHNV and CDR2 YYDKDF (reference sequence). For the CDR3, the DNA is TGTGCCACCAGCCCGAGGCGGACAGAGCAGTTCTTC. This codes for CATSPRRTEQFF.

In DNA, the CDR3 is TGTGCCAGCAGCGTAATAGGAGACAACACCGGGGAGCTGTTTTTT. Translated, it gives CASSVIGDNTGELFF. The chain recombines TRBV9 with TRBJ2-2; D gene ambiguous. The V and J ends lost 1 base and 2 bases respectively, with 9 bases between them. The CDR3 extends over 15 amino acids. Germline V lookup: CDR1 SGDLS, CDR2 YYNGEE. The full variable domain, its missing parts supplied by reference TRBV9 and TRBJ2-2, is DSGVTQTPKHLITATGQRVTLRCSPRSGDLSVYWYQQSLDQGLQFLIQYYNGEERAKGNILERFSAQQFPDLHSELNLSSLELGDSALYFCASSVIGDNTGELFFGEGSRLTVL.

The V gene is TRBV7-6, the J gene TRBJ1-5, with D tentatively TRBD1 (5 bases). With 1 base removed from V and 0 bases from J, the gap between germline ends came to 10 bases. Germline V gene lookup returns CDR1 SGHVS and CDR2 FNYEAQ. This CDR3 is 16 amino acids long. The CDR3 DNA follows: TGTGCCAGCAGCTTAGGAGCGGGGCTTAGCAATCAGCCCCAGCATTTT. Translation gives CASSLGAGLSNQPQHF.

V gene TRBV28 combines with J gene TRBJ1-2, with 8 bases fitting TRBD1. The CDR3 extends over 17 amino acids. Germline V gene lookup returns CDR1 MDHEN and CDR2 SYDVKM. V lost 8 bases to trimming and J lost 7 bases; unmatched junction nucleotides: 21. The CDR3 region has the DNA TGTGCCAGCCGTTCCCCCGCGGCGGGACAGGCCGCTATTGGCTACACCTTC. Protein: CASRSPAAGQAAIGYTF.

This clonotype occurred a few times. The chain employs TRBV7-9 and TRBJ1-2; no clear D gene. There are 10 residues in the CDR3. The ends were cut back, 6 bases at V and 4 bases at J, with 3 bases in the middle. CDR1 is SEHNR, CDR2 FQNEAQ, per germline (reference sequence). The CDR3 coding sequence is TGTGCCAGCAGTCTCTATGGCTACACCTTC. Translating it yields CASSLYGYTF.

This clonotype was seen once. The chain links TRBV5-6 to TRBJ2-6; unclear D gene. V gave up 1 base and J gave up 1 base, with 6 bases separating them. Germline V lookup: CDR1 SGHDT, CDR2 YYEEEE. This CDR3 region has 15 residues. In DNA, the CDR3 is TGTGCCAGCAGCTTGAGAGGATCTGGGGCCAACGTCCTGACTTTC. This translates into CASSLRGSGANVLTF.

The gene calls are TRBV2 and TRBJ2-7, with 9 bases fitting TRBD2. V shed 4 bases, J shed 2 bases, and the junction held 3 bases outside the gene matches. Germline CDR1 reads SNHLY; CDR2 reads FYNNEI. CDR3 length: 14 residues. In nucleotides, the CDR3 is TGTGCCAGCAGTGGACTAGCGGCGACCTACGAGCAGTACTTC. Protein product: CASSGLAATYEQYF.

The CDR3 DNA follows: TGTGCCACCAGTGATTTAAGCTTTTATGGCTACACCTTC. This encodes CATSDLSFYGYTF. This chain connects TRBV24-1 to TRBJ1-2; no reliable D call. The CDR3 runs 13 residues. V lost 1 base and J 5 bases, leaving 7 bases between the germline ends. Germline CDR1 KGHDR, CDR2 SFDVKD.

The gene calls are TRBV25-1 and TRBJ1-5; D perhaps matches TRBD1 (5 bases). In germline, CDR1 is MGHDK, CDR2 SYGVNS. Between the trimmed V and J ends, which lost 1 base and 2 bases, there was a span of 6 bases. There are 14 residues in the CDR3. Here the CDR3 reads CASSEWGGNQPQHF. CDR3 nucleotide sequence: TGTGCCAGCAGTGAATGGGGGGGCAATCAGCCCCAGCATTTT.

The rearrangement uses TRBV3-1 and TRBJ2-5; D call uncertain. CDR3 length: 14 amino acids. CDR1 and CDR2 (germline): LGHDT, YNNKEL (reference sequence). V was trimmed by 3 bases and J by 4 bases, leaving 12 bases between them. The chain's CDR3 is CASSQAGPTETQYF. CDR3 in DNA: TGTGCCAGCAGCCAGGCCGGGCCGACAGAGACCCAGTACTTC.

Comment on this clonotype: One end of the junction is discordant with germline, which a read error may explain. The CDR3: CASSPLFPGANVPTF. CDR3 sequence (DNA): TGCGCCAGCAGCCCCCTCTTCCCCGGGGCCAACGTCCCGACTTTC. This chain links TRBV5-1 with TRBJ2-6, with D perhaps given as TRBD1 or TRBD2 (5 bases each). Germline lookup yields CDR1 SGHRS and CDR2 YFSETQ. This CDR3 spans 15 amino acids.

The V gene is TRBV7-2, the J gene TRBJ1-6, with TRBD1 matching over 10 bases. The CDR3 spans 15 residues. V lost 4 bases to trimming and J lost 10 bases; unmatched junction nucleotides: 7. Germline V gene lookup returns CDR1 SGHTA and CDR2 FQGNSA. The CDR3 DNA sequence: TGTGCCAGCAGCTCGGGACAGGGGTTGACGTCACCCCTCCACTTT. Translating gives CASSSGQGLTSPLHF.

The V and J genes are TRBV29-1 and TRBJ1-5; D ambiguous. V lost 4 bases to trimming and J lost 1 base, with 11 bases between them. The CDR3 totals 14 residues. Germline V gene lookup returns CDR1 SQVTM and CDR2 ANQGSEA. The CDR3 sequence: CSVGKSMSNQPQHF. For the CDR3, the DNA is TGCAGCGTTGGAAAGTCAATGAGCAATCAGCCCCAGCATTTT.

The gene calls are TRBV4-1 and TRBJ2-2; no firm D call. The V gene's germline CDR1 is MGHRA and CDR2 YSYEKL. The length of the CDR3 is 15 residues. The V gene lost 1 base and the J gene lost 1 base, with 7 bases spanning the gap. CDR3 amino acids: CASSQVRMNTGELFF. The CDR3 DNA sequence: TGCGCCAGCAGCCAAGTCAGGATGAACACCGGGGAGCTGTTTTTT.

CDR3 nucleotide sequence: TGTGCCAGCAGCCCCGGGACAGGGATTGAAGCTTTCTTT. Its protein is CASSPGTGIEAFF. V and J are TRBV5-6 and TRBJ1-1; the match to TRBD1 covers 9 bases. Germline assignment: CDR1 SGHDT and CDR2 YYEEEE. The CDR3 is made up of 13 amino acids. Trimming cost V 4 bases and J 7 bases; bases outside gene matches: 5.

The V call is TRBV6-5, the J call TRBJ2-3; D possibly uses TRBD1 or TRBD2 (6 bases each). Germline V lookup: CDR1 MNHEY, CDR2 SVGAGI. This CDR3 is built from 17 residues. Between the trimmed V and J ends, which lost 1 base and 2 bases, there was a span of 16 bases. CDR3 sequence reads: CASSYLGGRGYTDTQYF. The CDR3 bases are TGTGCCAGCAGTTACTTGGGGGGCAGAGGCTACACAGATACGCAGTATTTT.

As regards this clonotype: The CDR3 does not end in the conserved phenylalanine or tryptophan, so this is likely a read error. CDR3 in DNA: TGTGCCAGCAGATTTACCGTTTGGGACAGGAACACTGAAGCTTTCCTT. This translates into CASRFTVWDRNTEAFL. V usage is TRBV7-2 and J usage is TRBJ1-1; the match to TRBD1 covers 7 bases. Losses at the gene ends were 6 bases for V and 1 base for J; bases not matched to a gene: 11. Germline loops: CDR1 SGHTA, CDR2 FQGNSA. The CDR3 has 16 amino acids.

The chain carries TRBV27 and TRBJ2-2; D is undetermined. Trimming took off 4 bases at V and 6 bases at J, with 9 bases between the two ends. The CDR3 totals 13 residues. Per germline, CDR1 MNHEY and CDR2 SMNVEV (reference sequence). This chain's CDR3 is CASSWREAGELFF. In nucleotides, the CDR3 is TGTGCCAGCAGTTGGCGCGAGGCCGGGGAGCTGTTTTTT.

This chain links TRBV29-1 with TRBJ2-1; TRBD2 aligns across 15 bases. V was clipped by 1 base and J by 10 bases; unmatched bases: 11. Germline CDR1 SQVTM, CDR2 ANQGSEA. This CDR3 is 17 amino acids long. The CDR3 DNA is TGCAGCGTTGAAGGGACTAGCGGGAGGGCCCTCCTCGGCGAGCAGTTCTTC. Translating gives CSVEGTSGRALLGEQFF.

As DNA, the CDR3 is TGTGCCACCAGGCCAGCAGGACTAGCGGGAGTCACAGATACGCAGTATTTT. Protein: CATRPAGLAGVTDTQYF. The chain combines TRBV24-1 with TRBJ2-3; 13 bases fit TRBD2. The germline V gene has CDR1 KGHDR and CDR2 SFDVKD. The CDR3 totals 17 residues. Trimming cost V 7 bases and J 2 bases; bases outside gene matches: 8.

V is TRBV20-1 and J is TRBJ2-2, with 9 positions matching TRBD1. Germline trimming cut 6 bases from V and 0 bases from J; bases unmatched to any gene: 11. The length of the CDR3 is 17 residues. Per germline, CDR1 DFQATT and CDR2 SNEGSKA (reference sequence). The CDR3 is CSAKALTGGPNTGELFF. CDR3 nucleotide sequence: TGCAGTGCGAAGGCCCTTACAGGGGGCCCGAACACCGGGGAGCTGTTTTTT.

The CDR3 DNA reads TGCAGTGCTAGAGATCTGCGGAAGGGGGCCGGGGCCAACGTCCTGACTTTC. The encoded protein is CSARDLRKGAGANVLTF. J is TRBJ2-6 and V is TRBV20-1; TRBD1 matches at 7 bases. The germline CDR1 and CDR2 sequences are DFQATT and SNEGSKA (reference sequence). V trimming: 0 bases; J trimming: 4 bases; junction bases outside the gene matches: 9. The CDR3 consists of 17 residues.

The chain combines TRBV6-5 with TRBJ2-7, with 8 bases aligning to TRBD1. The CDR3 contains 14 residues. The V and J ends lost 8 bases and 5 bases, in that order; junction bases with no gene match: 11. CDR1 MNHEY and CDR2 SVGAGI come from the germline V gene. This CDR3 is CASATGAPTNEQYF. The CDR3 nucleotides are TGTGCCAGCGCGACAGGGGCCCCTACCAACGAGCAGTACTTC.

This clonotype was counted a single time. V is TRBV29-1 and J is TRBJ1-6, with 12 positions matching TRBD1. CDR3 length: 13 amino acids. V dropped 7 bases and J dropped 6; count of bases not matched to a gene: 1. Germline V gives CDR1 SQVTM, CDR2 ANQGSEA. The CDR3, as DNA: TGCAGCGCGGGACAGGGGGCTAATTCACCCCTCCACTTT. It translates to CSAGQGANSPLHF.